A selection of T cell receptor beta chains follows, all from one sample in a study of Graves' ophthalmopathy and Graves' hyperthyroidism. MiXCR, run by TCRdb on the multiplex PCR reads, gives a single entry per CDR3 protein. The sample lists about 620,000 distinct CDR3 sequences; 22% were seen once. The sequencing sample was made of peripheral blood. These receptors all stem from a woman aged 18-35 years with stable Graves' hyperthyroidism. Some clones in this sample may be carry-over from other donors' samples. Each CDR3 is given with its conserved first and last residue. D genes are given only for firm matches. The size field is filled for only some rows; it gives once, few, many or a size class.

CDR3 length: 15
D gene: TRBD2
J gene: TRBJ2-2
V gene: TRBV9
clone size: many
CDR3 protein: CASSYSGGDTGELFF
CDR3 DNA: TGTGCCAGCAGCTATAGCGGGGGTGACACCGGGGAGCTGTTTTTT

CDR3 length: 11
D gene: .
J gene: TRBJ1-1
V gene: TRBV30
clone size: many
CDR3 protein: CASGRRTEAFF
CDR3 DNA: TGTGCCTCGGGACGGAGGACTGAAGCTTTCTTT

CDR3 length: 15
D gene: TRBD2
J gene: TRBJ2-5
V gene: TRBV28
clone size: .
CDR3 protein: CASSLFEAGEETQYF
CDR3 DNA: TGTGCCAGCAGTTTGTTTGAAGCGGGGGAAGAGACCCAGTACTTC

CDR3 length: 15
D gene: TRBD1
J gene: TRBJ1-1
V gene: TRBV20-1
clone size: .
CDR3 protein: CSARPGQIWNTEAFF
CDR3 DNA: TGCAGTGCTAGGCCGGGACAGATTTGGAACACTGAAGCTTTCTTT

CDR3 length: 13
D gene: .
J gene: TRBJ1-5
V gene: TRBV6-1
clone size: .
CDR3 protein: CASSDTQGSPQHF
CDR3 DNA: TGTGCCAGCAGTGATACCCAGGGTTCGCCCCAGCATTTT

CDR3 length: 15
D gene: .
J gene: TRBJ2-2
V gene: TRBV11-2
clone size: few
CDR3 protein: CASSSPILITGELFF
CDR3 DNA: TGTGCCAGCAGCTCTCCGATATTGATTACCGGGGAGCTGTTTTTT

CDR3 length: 13
D gene: .
J gene: TRBJ2-3
V gene: TRBV2
clone size: .
CDR3 protein: CASSGESTDTQYF
CDR3 DNA: TGTGCCAGCAGTGGGGAGTCCACAGATACGCAGTATTTT

CDR3 length: 12
D gene: .
J gene: TRBJ1-2
V gene: TRBV20-1
clone size: once
CDR3 protein: CSVMQGLGGYTF
CDR3 DNA: TGCAGTGTTATGCAGGGCCTGGGGGGATACACCTTC

CDR3 length: 14
D gene: .
J gene: TRBJ1-2
V gene: TRBV27
clone size: many
CDR3 protein: CASSFAAGQSGYTF
CDR3 DNA: TGTGCCAGCAGTTTTGCAGCGGGGCAGTCTGGCTACACCTTC

CDR3 length: 14
D gene: TRBD2
J gene: TRBJ2-2
V gene: TRBV6-2/TRBV6-3
clone size: few
CDR3 protein: CASRSRGDTGELFF
CDR3 DNA: TGTGCCAGCCGCTCTCGGGGGGACACCGGGGAGCTGTTTTTT

CDR3 length: 18
D gene: TRBD1
J gene: TRBJ1-1
V gene: TRBV10-3
clone size: few
CDR3 protein: CAIRLRDRGRPVNTEAFF
CDR3 DNA: TGTGCCATCAGGCTCCGCGACAGGGGCCGCCCCGTGAACACTGAAGCTTTCTTT

CDR3 length: 14
D gene: .
J gene: TRBJ1-1
V gene: TRBV6-2/TRBV6-3
clone size: .
CDR3 protein: CASAEQITNTDAFF
CDR3 DNA: TGTGCCAGCGCTGAGCAGATAACGAACACTGATGCTTTCTTT

CDR3 length: 14
D gene: TRBD1
J gene: TRBJ1-1
V gene: TRBV6-1
clone size: many
CDR3 protein: CASSDARGVTEAFF
CDR3 DNA: TGTGCCAGCAGCGACGCCAGGGGGGTCACTGAAGCTTTCTTT

CDR3 length: 14
D gene: .
J gene: TRBJ1-2
V gene: TRBV10-3
clone size: many
CDR3 protein: CATEGSTGNRGYTF
CDR3 DNA: TGTGCCACCGAGGGAAGCACGGGTAATCGTGGCTACACCTTC

CDR3 length: 15
D gene: .
J gene: TRBJ2-7
V gene: TRBV13
clone size: many
CDR3 protein: CASSLVGSSLVEQYF
CDR3 DNA: TGTGCCAGCAGCTTAGTAGGTAGTAGCTTGGTCGAGCAGTACTTC

CDR3 length: 14
D gene: .
J gene: TRBJ2-7
V gene: TRBV6-5
clone size: many
CDR3 protein: CASSLRLTELQQYF
CDR3 DNA: TGTGCCAGCAGTTTACGATTGACCGAACTACAGCAGTACTTC

CDR3 length: 15
D gene: .
J gene: TRBJ2-5
V gene: TRBV6-5
clone size: .
CDR3 protein: CASSYGPGGSETQYF
CDR3 DNA: TGTGCCAGCAGTTACGGCCCAGGTGGTAGCGAGACCCAGTACTTC

CDR3 length: 14
D gene: .
J gene: TRBJ2-7
V gene: TRBV5-1
clone size: many
CDR3 protein: CASSPTGTTLEQYF
CDR3 DNA: TGCGCCAGCAGCCCGACGGGCACGACCCTCGAGCAGTACTTC

CDR3 length: 15
D gene: TRBD2
J gene: TRBJ2-7
V gene: TRBV4-2
clone size: many
CDR3 protein: CASSQTSGGAYEQYF
CDR3 DNA: TGTGCCAGCAGCCAAACTAGCGGGGGGGCTTACGAGCAGTACTTC

CDR3 length: 15
D gene: TRBD1
J gene: TRBJ2-7
V gene: TRBV7-3
clone size: many
CDR3 protein: CASSTGETRGGEQYF
CDR3 DNA: TGTGCCAGCAGCACAGGGGAGACCAGAGGAGGAGAGCAGTACTTC

CDR3 length: 15
D gene: .
J gene: TRBJ1-2
V gene: TRBV19
clone size: .
CDR3 protein: CASSIIRGRVFGYTF
CDR3 DNA: TGTGCCAGTAGTATTATCCGGGGGCGCGTGTTTGGCTACACCTTC